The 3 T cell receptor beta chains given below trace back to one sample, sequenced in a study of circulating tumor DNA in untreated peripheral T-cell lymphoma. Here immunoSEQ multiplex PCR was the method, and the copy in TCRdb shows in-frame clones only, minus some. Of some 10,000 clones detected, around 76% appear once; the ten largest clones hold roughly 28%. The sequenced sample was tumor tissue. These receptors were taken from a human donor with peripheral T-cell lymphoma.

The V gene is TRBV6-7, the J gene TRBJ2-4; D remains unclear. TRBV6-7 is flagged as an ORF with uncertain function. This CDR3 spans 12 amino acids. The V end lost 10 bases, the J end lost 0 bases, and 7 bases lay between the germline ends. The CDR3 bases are TGTGCCACTTCCGGAGCCAAAAACATTCAGTACTTC. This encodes CATSGAKNIQYF.

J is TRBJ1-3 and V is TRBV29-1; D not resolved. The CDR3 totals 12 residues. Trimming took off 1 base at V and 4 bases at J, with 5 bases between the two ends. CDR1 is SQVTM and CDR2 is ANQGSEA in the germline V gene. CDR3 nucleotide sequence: TGCAGCGTTGAAGTGTCAGGAAACACCATATATTTT. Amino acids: CSVEVSGNTIYF.

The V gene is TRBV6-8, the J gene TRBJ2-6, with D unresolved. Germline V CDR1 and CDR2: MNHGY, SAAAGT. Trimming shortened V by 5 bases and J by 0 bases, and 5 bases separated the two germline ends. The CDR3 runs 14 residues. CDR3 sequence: CASSDFSGANVLTF. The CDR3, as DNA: TGTGCCAGCAGTGACTTCTCTGGGGCCAACGTCCTGACTTTC.